This is a list of T cell receptor beta chains from one sample in a study of blood T cell repertoires in COVID-19. Profiling relied on immunoSEQ multiplex PCR, and the TCRdb table lists in-frame clones only, not all of them. Here the sample spans tens of thousands of clones, about 92% being singletons. The specimen was peripheral blood. All receptors derive from a man aged 45-60 years with COVID-19, enrolled during active disease. The CDR3 runs from the conserved cysteine through the conserved F or W. A D gene is named only where the DNA matches it firmly. For some rows the clone size is stated as once, few or many, or as a class when expanded; others skip it.

CASSWTGRDEQFF TGTGCCAGCAGCTGGACTGGTAGGGATGAGCAGTTCTTC TRBJ2-1 . . TRBV7-8 13
CASSLGTVFFASPLHF TGTGCCAGCAGCTTAGGAACCGTGTTCTTCGCGTCACCCCTCCACTTT TRBJ1-6 . . TRBV7-2 16
CASSLDRVYGYTF TGTGCCAGCAGCTTAGACAGGGTCTATGGCTACACCTTC TRBJ1-2 . . TRBV7-2 13
CASSLDSGQAYEQYF TGTGCCAGCAGCTTAGATTCTGGCCAGGCCTACGAGCAGTACTTC TRBJ2-7 . . TRBV11-2 15
CASTRVLSRTYEQYF TGCGCCAGCACTAGAGTGCTGAGCAGAACCTACGAGCAGTACTTC TRBJ2-7 . . TRBV4-1 15
CASSPLAGESSYNSPLHF TGTGCCAGCAGCCCCCTAGCAGGGGAGAGCTCCTATAATTCACCCCTCCACTTT TRBJ1-6 . few TRBV14 18
CASSDLLQSEQFF TGTGCCAGCAGTGATCTCTTACAATCTGAGCAGTTCTTC TRBJ2-1 . . TRBV2 13
CASSYTSANEQFF TGCGCCAGCAGCTATACTAGCGCCAATGAGCAGTTCTTC TRBJ2-1 TRBD2 . TRBV5-1 13
CASSLEALAENEQFF TGCGCCAGCAGCTTGGAAGCCCTAGCGGAGAATGAGCAGTTCTTC TRBJ2-1 TRBD2 . TRBV5-1 15
CASSQVLIARTRAEQYF TGTGCCAGCAGCCAAGTCCTGATAGCGCGCACGAGGGCCGAGCAGTACTTC TRBJ2-7 . . TRBV3-1/TRBV3-2 17
CATSDDRDRGHYGYTF TGTGCCACCAGTGATGACCGGGACAGGGGGCACTATGGCTACACCTTC TRBJ1-2 TRBD1 . TRBV24-1 16
CASSREGSGNTIYF TGTGCCAGCAGCCGGGAGGGCTCTGGAAACACCATATATTTT TRBJ1-3 . . TRBV7-9 14
CSVGQGSTSNQPQHF TGCAGCGTTGGACAGGGCTCGACTAGCAATCAGCCCCAGCATTTT TRBJ1-5 TRBD1 . TRBV29-1 15
CASRQGLNTDTQYF TGTGCCAGCAGACAGGGTCTAAACACAGATACGCAGTATTTT TRBJ2-3 . . TRBV6-5 14
CASSENRGGPYEQYF TGTGCCAGCAGCGAGAACAGGGGAGGACCCTACGAGCAGTACTTC TRBJ2-7 . . TRBV7-9 15
CASEHSGTTVIQGTQYF TGTGCCAGCGAGCATTCCGGGACTACTGTGATTCAGGGGACCCAGTACTTC TRBJ2-5 TRBD2 . TRBV24-1 17
CASSQDWPTRASVSEQFF TGTGCCAGCAGCCAAGATTGGCCAACCAGGGCTAGCGTCTCAGAGCAGTTCTTC TRBJ2-1 . . TRBV3-1/TRBV3-2 18
CASKNRNQETQYF TGTGCCAGCAAAAACAGGAACCAAGAGACCCAGTACTTC TRBJ2-5 . . TRBV7-2 13
CASRTSSGSGGNEQFF TGCGCCAGCCGAACGTCAAGCGGGAGTGGCGGCAATGAGCAGTTCTTC TRBJ2-1 TRBD2 . TRBV4-1 16
CASSLETGGREQYF TGTGCCAGCAGCTTAGAAACAGGGGGACGCGAGCAGTACTTC TRBJ2-7 TRBD1 . TRBV7-6 14
CASSPDRRETQYF TGTGCCAGCAGTCCCGACAGACGGGAGACCCAGTACTTC TRBJ2-5 . . TRBV28 13
CASSPRGRELNTEAFF TGTGCCAGCAGCCCCCGAGGACGGGAGCTGAACACTGAAGCTTTCTTT TRBJ1-1 . few TRBV5-4 16
CSVERGAYRYGYTF TGCAGCGTTGAGCGGGGGGCTTATCGCTATGGCTACACCTTC TRBJ1-2 . . TRBV29-1 14
CASSRVGPSGANVLTF TGTGCCAGCAGTCGAGTGGGCCCCTCTGGGGCCAACGTCCTGACTTTC TRBJ2-6 . . TRBV6-6 16
CASSSSGDTGELFF TGTGCCAGCAGTTCCAGCGGGGACACCGGGGAGCTGTTTTTT TRBJ2-2 TRBD2 . TRBV28 14
CASSLPPLHNEQFF TGTGCCAGCAGCTTACCCCCTCTTCACAATGAGCAGTTCTTC TRBJ2-1 . . TRBV7-9 14
CASSFLTGHYNEQFF TGTGCCAGCAGCTTCCTCACAGGGCACTACAATGAGCAGTTCTTC TRBJ2-1 . once TRBV5-4 15
CASRRQINTEAFF TGTGCCAGCAGACGACAGATAAACACTGAAGCTTTCTTT TRBJ1-1 . . TRBV6-5 13
CASSQRERFTGELFF TGTGCCAGCAGTCAGCGGGAGAGGTTCACCGGGGAGCTGTTTTTT TRBJ2-2 TRBD2 . TRBV25-1 15
CAISPTGGSNQPQHF TGTGCCATCAGCCCTACAGGGGGCAGTAATCAGCCCCAGCATTTT TRBJ1-5 TRBD1 . TRBV10-3 15
CASSPPRGNTEAFF TGTGCCAGCTCACCACCGCGGGGGAACACTGAAGCTTTCTTT TRBJ1-1 . few TRBV18 14
CASSEGGFSDYSNQPQHF TGTGCCAGCAGTGAAGGAGGGTTCTCTGATTATAGCAATCAGCCCCAGCATTTT TRBJ1-5 . . TRBV2 18
CASSSTGQLSSGNTIYF TGCGCCAGCAGCTCGACAGGGCAACTGAGCTCTGGAAACACCATATATTTT TRBJ1-3 TRBD1 . TRBV5-1 17
CASSRSAEAFF TGTGCCAGCAGTCGTAGCGCTGAAGCTTTCTTT TRBJ1-1 . . TRBV5-6 11
CASSILAGDHNEQFF TGTGCCAGCAGTATACTAGCGGGAGACCACAATGAGCAGTTCTTC TRBJ2-1 TRBD2 . TRBV28 15
CASRRQSNQPQHF TGTGCCAGTAGGAGACAGAGCAATCAGCCCCAGCATTTT TRBJ1-5 . . TRBV19 13
CAWTSFRHEQYF TGTGCCTGGACTAGCTTTCGACACGAGCAGTACTTC TRBJ2-7 . . TRBV30 12
CASSQDYQGYGYTF TGTGCCAGCAGCCAAGATTATCAGGGCTATGGCTACACCTTC TRBJ1-2 . once TRBV3-1/TRBV3-2 14
CASSTRPGQEPNYGYTF TGCGCCAGCAGCACCCGGCCAGGACAGGAGCCTAACTATGGCTACACCTTC TRBJ1-2 TRBD1 . TRBV4-1 17
CASRRLPGEPQYF TGTGCCAGCAGACGGCTCCCGGGGGAACCACAGTACTTC TRBJ2-5 . . TRBV5-8 13
CATSRDTTMNTEAFF TGCGCCACCTCGAGGGACACCACAATGAACACTGAAGCTTTCTTT TRBJ1-1 . . TRBV5-1 15
CASSRLGTIRWDTGELFF TGTGCCAGCAGCCGACTTGGGACTATCCGGTGGGACACCGGGGAGCTGTTTTTT TRBJ2-2 TRBD2 . TRBV27 18
CASSQVRGTNTEAFF TGCGCCAGCAGCCAAGTCAGGGGTACGAACACTGAAGCTTTCTTT TRBJ1-1 . . TRBV4-3 15
CASKGTGELFF TGTGCCAGCAAGGGGACCGGGGAGCTGTTTTTT TRBJ2-2 . once TRBV6-6 11
CASSLLAGAADTQYF TGTGCCAGCAGCTTGCTAGCGGGAGCCGCAGATACGCAGTATTTT TRBJ2-3 TRBD2 . TRBV5-4 15
CASSPQGSGTEAFF TGCGCCAGCAGCCCACAGGGTTCAGGCACTGAAGCTTTCTTT TRBJ1-1 . . TRBV5-1 14
CATSSIAGGPTNTGELFF TGTGCCACCAGCAGCATAGCGGGAGGGCCGACGAACACCGGGGAGCTGTTTTTT TRBJ2-2 TRBD2 . TRBV15 18
CASTSMGDSYNSPLHF TGTGCCAGTACCTCCATGGGGGACAGCTATAATTCACCCCTCCACTTT TRBJ1-6 TRBD1 . TRBV19 16
CASSQRQAGRGEKLFF TGCGCCAGCAGCCAAAGGCAAGCAGGGCGGGGTGAAAAACTGTTTTTT TRBJ1-4 . . TRBV4-1 16
CASSLGRTGGSYEQYF TGTGCCAGCAGCTTAGGGCGTACAGGGGGGTCCTACGAGCAGTACTTC TRBJ2-7 TRBD1 . TRBV7-8 16
CASSPSGIDTQYF TGTGCCAGCAGCCCAAGCGGTATAGATACGCAGTATTTT TRBJ2-3 . . TRBV11-3 13
CASSATGTTEGKSYNEQFF TGCGCCAGCAGCGCAACCGGGACTACCGAAGGGAAATCCTACAATGAGCAGTTCTTC TRBJ2-1 TRBD2 . TRBV5-1 19
CASSPRQGTGNTIYF TGCGCCAGCAGCCCGAGACAGGGGACTGGAAACACCATATATTTT TRBJ1-3 TRBD1 . TRBV5-1 15
CASRPGGDSPLHF TGCGCCAGCAGGCCCGGGGGAGATTCACCCCTCCACTTT TRBJ1-6 . . TRBV5-1 13
CAWTLGGDGYTF TGTGCCTGGACCCTAGGGGGCGACGGCTACACCTTC TRBJ1-2 TRBD1 . TRBV30 12